Included here is one T cell receptor beta chain sequence, with context. Its antigen is unknown. The entry originates in a study of CD8+ T cells in alopecia areata. The authors extracted RNA and reverse transcribed it into cDNA as the sequencing template. Generated by immunoSEQ multiplex PCR, the TCRdb table keeps only in-frame clones and is missing some. Of tens of thousands of clones listed, 70% to 80% were seen once; the top ten hold roughly a sixth. Treatment of the sample: oral pan-JAK inhibitor, 5-10 mg twice daily. Overall study findings and caveats: Normal skin's resident alphabeta T cells are also sequenced in scalp samples.

Germline V CDR1 and CDR2: GTSNPN, SVGIG (reference sequence). The V gene end was trimmed by 2 bases and the J gene end by 5 bases; junction bases not matched to a gene: 5. This CDR3 region has 14 residues. This specimen consisted of CD8+ T cells sorted from blood, obtained at approximately week 44, from a patient treated with tofacitinib. This TCR came from a human donor with alopecia areata. The rearrangement links TRBV30 to TRBJ2-2; TRBD1 matches at 7 bases. CDR3 sequence (DNA): TGTGCCTGGAGTAGGGACAGAGTAACCGGGGAGCTGTTTTTT. It is translated as CAWSRDRVTGELFF.